Presented here are 26 T cell receptor beta chains from one specimen sequenced in a study of Ad26.COV2.S vaccination and SARS-CoV-2 variants. As for treatment: 19 received Ad26.COV2.S at low or high dose, single or two shots; about 5 received placebo; per-sample allocation not given. Samples came from day 63 after the first vaccine or placebo injection. Generated by immunoSEQ multiplex PCR, the TCRdb table keeps only in-frame clones and is missing some. The top ten hold about 11% of the sample, which has about 350,000 clones, 80% to 90% seen once. Sample: peripheral blood, taken in a trial of Ad26.COV2.S vaccine versus placebo. Receptors were obtained from a person between 18 and 60 years old who received the Ad26.COV2.S COVID-19 vaccine or a placebo.

The J gene is TRBJ2-5, the V gene TRBV5-1; no clear D gene. V lost 2 bases, J lost 2 bases, and 4 bases lay in between. The CDR3 spans 12 residues. Germline V gene lookup returns CDR1 SGHRS and CDR2 YFSETQ. This CDR3 reads CASSFTQETQYF. The CDR3 DNA reads TGCGCCAGCAGCTTCACACAAGAGACCCAGTACTTC.

In this sample, this clone turned up a few times. The same CDR3 is also encoded by other DNA sequences in this sample. The rearrangement uses TRBV9 and TRBJ1-3, with D possibly being TRBD1 (5 bases). Trimming took 4 bases from V and 4 from J, leaving 9 bases between them. The CDR3 is made up of 13 amino acids. Per the germline V gene, CDR1 is SGDLS and CDR2 is YYNGEE. This CDR3 reads CASSRGDGNTIYF. DNA of the CDR3: TGTGCCAGCAGCCGGGGCGACGGAAACACCATATATTTT.

This clone was recorded once. The chain carries TRBV16 and TRBJ1-2; unclear D gene. Trimming shortened V by 4 bases and J by 3 bases, and 15 bases separated the two germline ends. The germline CDR1 and CDR2 sequences are KGHSY and FQNENV. The CDR3 length is 15 residues. In DNA form, the CDR3 reads TGTGCCAGCAGCCTCATCGCCGCAGCCTACTATGGCTACACCTTC. This translates into CASSLIAAAYYGYTF.

This clone has a single count. The chain is built from TRBV5-1 and TRBJ2-1; weak D call: TRBD1 (8 bases). This CDR3 is 20 amino acids long. Germline V gene data show CDR1 as SGHRS and CDR2 as YFSETQ. Trimming stripped 2 bases from V and 1 base from J, with 25 bases between. Written as DNA, the CDR3 is TGCGCCAGCAGCTTCCAGACAGGGGAGGGCCCTCTACAGTCCTACAATGAGCAGTTCTTC. Amino acids: CASSFQTGEGPLQSYNEQFF.

The gene calls are TRBV7-2 and TRBJ2-1; D may be TRBD2 (6 bases). The CDR3 covers 15 residues. Trimming removed 0 bases from V and 0 bases from J, with 6 bases in between. CDR1 and CDR2 (germline): SGHTA, FQGNSA. CDR3 coding DNA: TGTGCCAGCAGCTTAGCCGGGAGCTCCTACAATGAGCAGTTCTTC. This encodes CASSLAGSSYNEQFF.

The chain joins TRBV4-2 to TRBJ1-2; 7 bases align to TRBD1. After removal of 0 bases from V and 6 bases from J, the junction contained 7 bases not matched to a gene. Germline CDR1 and CDR2: LGHNA and YNFKEQ. The CDR3 extends over 15 amino acids. The CDR3 loop is CASSQEGLGGDGYTF. CDR3 nucleotides: TGTGCCAGCAGCCAAGAAGGGCTAGGGGGCGATGGCTACACCTTC.

CDR3 amino acids: CSASNPGLAGVSNIQYF. Here the CDR3 DNA reads TGCAGTGCTAGTAATCCGGGACTAGCGGGAGTCAGTAACATTCAGTACTTC. J is TRBJ2-4 and V is TRBV20-1, with 14 bases fitting TRBD2. The CDR3 contains 17 residues. Losses at the gene ends were 3 bases for V and 7 bases for J; bases not matched to a gene: 11. In germline, CDR1 is DFQATT, CDR2 SNEGSKA (reference sequence).

The chain has TRBV10-1 and TRBJ1-1; 7 nucleotides align to TRBD1. CDR3 length: 14 amino acids. V trimming: 6 bases; J trimming: 11 bases; junction bases outside the gene matches: 15. Germline lookup yields CDR1 WNHNN and CDR2 SYGVQD (reference sequence). The CDR3 sequence: CASSQAGTEVGAFF. The CDR3 DNA reads TGCGCCAGCAGCCAAGCCGGGACAGAGGTTGGTGCTTTCTTT.

J is TRBJ2-7 and V is TRBV10-3; TRBD2 agrees at 15 bases. The CDR3 has 16 amino acids. V shed 5 bases, J shed 10 bases, and the junction held 12 bases outside the gene matches. The germline V gene has CDR1 ENHRY and CDR2 SYGVKD. The CDR3 here is CAISPGTSGGPSGQYF. CDR3 coding DNA: TGTGCCATCAGTCCTGGGACTAGCGGGGGGCCCTCGGGTCAGTACTTC.

This chain connects TRBV2 to TRBJ1-4; TRBD1 is a possible D gene (5 bases). The CDR3 extends over 14 amino acids. Germline values: CDR1 SNHLY, CDR2 FYNNEI. Trimming took off 4 bases at V and 4 bases at J, with 10 bases between the two ends. The CDR3 spells CASSGTWGNEKLFF. The CDR3 region has the DNA TGTGCCAGCAGTGGGACATGGGGTAATGAAAAACTGTTTTTT.

Details on this clone: Other DNA sequences from this sample encode an identical CDR3 as well. The genes are TRBV5-1 and TRBJ1-4, with TRBD1 identical over 9 bases. The CDR3 is 14 amino acids. In germline, CDR1 is SGHRS, CDR2 YFSETQ. With V trimmed by 3 bases and J by 5 bases, 2 bases remained unmatched. The CDR3 DNA reads as TGCGCCAGCAGCTCGGGGACAGGGAATGAAAAACTGTTTTTT. It encodes CASSSGTGNEKLFF.

V is TRBV7-2 and J is TRBJ1-5; 8 nucleotides align to TRBD1. V shed 6 bases, J shed 3 bases, and the junction held 4 bases outside the gene matches. This CDR3 comprises 14 residues. From germline, CDR1 is SGHTA and CDR2 FQGNSA. The CDR3 is CASSTGQVNQPQHF. The CDR3 DNA is TGTGCCAGCAGTACGGGACAGGTCAATCAGCCCCAGCATTTT.

J is TRBJ1-5 and V is TRBV7-9, with 7 nucleotides matching TRBD1. J was trimmed by 2 bases and V by 5 bases; bases with no gene match: 6. CDR1 is SEHNR, CDR2 FQNEAQ, per germline (reference sequence). CDR3 length: 15 residues. The CDR3 region has the DNA TGTGCCAGCAGCCCCCTAACAGGGGGCAATCAGCCCCAGCATTTT. The encoded protein is CASSPLTGGNQPQHF.

The V and J genes are TRBV19 and TRBJ1-1, with TRBD1 as a possible D gene (6 bases). This CDR3 has 15 amino acids. CDR1 and CDR2 (germline): LNHDA, SQIVND (reference sequence). V lost 4 bases to trimming and J lost 3 bases, with 15 bases between them. The CDR3 sequence is CASSRTNKGDTEAFF. CDR3 in DNA: TGTGCCAGTAGTAGAACCAATAAGGGGGACACTGAAGCTTTCTTT. Full variable domain (remainder filled in from reference TRBV19 and TRBJ1-1): DGGITQSPKYLFRKEGQNVTLSCEQNLNHDAMYWYRQDPGQGLRLIYYSQIVNDFQKGDIAEGYSVSREKKESFPLTVTSAQKNPTAFYLCASSRTNKGDTEAFFGQGTRLTVV.

This rearrangement joins TRBV28 to TRBJ2-1, with D possibly being TRBD1 (5 bases). V lost 6 bases and J lost 6, with 15 bases in between. The length of the CDR3 is 14 residues. Germline V gene data show CDR1 as MDHEN and CDR2 as SYDVKM. CDR3 nucleotides: TGTGCCAGCAGCCCCCCCTACGACAGCAATGAGCAGTTCTTC. It specifies CASSPPYDSNEQFF.

The V call is TRBV4-2, the J call TRBJ1-2; 7 bases agree with TRBD1. CDR1 is LGHNA and CDR2 is YNFKEQ in the germline V gene. The CDR3 runs to 14 residues. With V trimmed by 1 base and J by 5 bases, 4 bases remained unmatched. The CDR3 region is CASSQVDRTYGYTF. CDR3 DNA: TGTGCCAGCAGCCAAGTGGACAGGACATATGGCTACACCTTC.

This clone has just a few counts. The chain couples TRBV3-1 (or the pseudogene TRBV3-2) to TRBJ2-7, with D perhaps assigned TRBD1 or TRBD2 (7 bases each). This CDR3 is built from 16 residues. V gave up 4 bases and J gave up 2 bases, with 18 bases separating them. From germline, CDR1 is LGHDT and CDR2 YNNKEL (reference sequence). The chain's CDR3 is CASSPGTTQGAYEQYF. In DNA, the CDR3 is TGTGCCAGCAGCCCAGGGACTACTCAGGGGGCCTACGAGCAGTACTTC.

This rearrangement joins TRBV24-1 to TRBJ1-5; the D is unclear. Looked up from germline, CDR1 is KGHDR and CDR2 is SFDVKD. Between the trimmed V and J ends, which lost 3 bases and 9 bases, there was a span of 8 bases. The CDR3 is 12 amino acids. In nucleotides, the CDR3 is TGTGCCACCAGTGATCTTAAGGGGCCCCAGCATTTT. Translated: CATSDLKGPQHF.

The chain links TRBV28 to TRBJ2-2, with D hard to call. V was shortened by 5 bases and J by 6 bases, with 10 bases between the two germline ends. Germline V gene lookup returns CDR1 MDHEN and CDR2 SYDVKM. CDR3 length equals 13 residues. Here the CDR3 reads CASSPTVAGELFF. The DNA of the CDR3 is TGTGCCAGCAGTCCCACAGTTGCCGGGGAGCTGTTTTTT.

The V call is TRBV20-1, the J call TRBJ2-1; the D gene is possibly TRBD1 (5 bases). Germline V gene sequence: CDR1 DFQATT, CDR2 SNEGSKA (reference sequence). The CDR3 is made up of 12 amino acids. Trimming removed 3 bases from V and 7 bases from J, with 10 bases in between. The CDR3 loop is CSASRQTNEQFF. For the CDR3, the DNA is TGCAGTGCTAGTAGACAGACGAATGAGCAGTTCTTC.

In this sample, this clone turned up a few times. V is TRBV6-5 and J is TRBJ1-5, with 11 bases lining up with TRBD1. J lost 6 bases, V lost 6 bases, and 4 bases had no gene match. This CDR3 comprises 14 residues. CDR1 is MNHEY, CDR2 SVGAGI, per germline. The CDR3 reads CASRGQGASQPQHF. CDR3 nucleotide sequence: TGTGCCAGCAGAGGACAGGGGGCGAGTCAGCCCCAGCATTTT.

The chain links TRBV2 to TRBJ2-1, with 9 nucleotides matching TRBD1. V lost 7 bases to trimming and J lost 6 bases; unmatched junction nucleotides: 4. CDR1 SNHLY and CDR2 FYNNEI come from the germline V gene. This CDR3 spans 13 amino acids. Here the CDR3 reads CASNGQGFNEQFF. In DNA, the CDR3 is TGTGCCAGCAACGGACAGGGGTTCAATGAGCAGTTCTTC.

The chain is built from TRBV6-2 or TRBV6-3 and TRBJ1-1; unclear D gene. CDR3 length: 12 residues. Trimming cost V 8 bases and J 4 bases, with 11 bases left between them. Looked up from germline, CDR1 is MNHEY and CDR2 is SVGEGT. This CDR3 reads CASCQTLTEAFF. The CDR3 coding sequence is TGTGCCAGCTGCCAGACTCTCACTGAAGCTTTCTTT.

This chain uses TRBV4-1 with TRBJ2-1; 14 bases are shared with TRBD2. Germline values: CDR1 MGHRA, CDR2 YSYEKL. This CDR3 contains 16 residues. The V and J ends lost 2 bases and 7 bases, in that order; junction bases with no gene match: 4. CDR3 nucleotide sequence: TGCGCCAGCAGCCAACGACTAGCGGGAGGGCCTAATGAGCAGTTCTTC. Amino acid sequence: CASSQRLAGGPNEQFF.

This rearrangement joins TRBV3-1 (or the pseudogene TRBV3-2) to TRBJ2-5, with a weak D call TRBD2 (5 bases). Germline assignment: CDR1 LGHDT and CDR2 YNNKEL (reference sequence). This CDR3 comprises 13 residues. V dropped 2 bases and J dropped 5 bases, with 9 bases sitting between them. As DNA, the CDR3 is TGTGCCAGCAGCCAAACTAGTACGGAGACCCAGTACTTC. Translated, it gives CASSQTSTETQYF.

The chain links TRBV24-1 to TRBJ1-2, with D unresolved. In germline, CDR1 is KGHDR, CDR2 SFDVKD. The CDR3 loop spans 12 amino acids. Trimming cost V 7 bases and J 8 bases, with 13 bases left between them. Here the CDR3 DNA reads TGTGCCACCAGCGACTTGGGCGAAGGCTACACCTTC. Protein: CATSDLGEGYTF.